The rows below give T cell receptor beta chains drawn from one sample of a study of cytomegalovirus exposure and HLA in healthy donors. Profiling relied on immunoSEQ multiplex PCR, and the TCRdb table lists in-frame clones only, not all of them. The data contain approximately 210,000 clones, approximately 86% of them seen just once; the ten biggest clones take up 2.9%. Sequences were obtained from PBMCs. These receptors all come from a woman aged 18-29 years in good health and CMV-seronegative. Both conserved end residues are part of each CDR3. D genes are given only for firm matches. Expanded clones get a size class; other rows say once, few or many, or leave the size out.

CDR3aa	CDR3nt	d_gene	v_gene	j_gene	abundance
CASSPKTGTTGELFF	TGTGCCAGCAGTCCTAAGACAGGGACCACCGGGGAGCTGTTTTTT	TRBD1	TRBV27	TRBJ2-2	-
CASSVKSWGGSSYNEQFF	TGTGCCAGCAGCGTAAAGTCATGGGGGGGAAGCTCCTACAATGAGCAGTTCTTC	TRBD2	TRBV9	TRBJ2-1	-
CASSPRGRGGEQYF	TGTGCCAGCAGTCCCCGCGGGAGAGGGGGCGAGCAGTACTTC	-	TRBV6-5	TRBJ2-7	once
CASSRGSDVYEQYF	TGTGCCAGCAGCCGGGGATCGGATGTCTACGAGCAGTACTTC	-	TRBV7-2	TRBJ2-7	-
CASSESGMTTRYF	TGTGCCAGCAGTGAAAGTGGTATGACGACTCGGTACTTC	-	TRBV6-1	TRBJ2-7	-
CASSSRTSSIDEQYF	TGTGCCAGCAGCTCCCGGACTAGCAGTATCGACGAGCAGTACTTC	TRBD2	TRBV11-2	TRBJ2-7	once
CATSFLRTDTQYF	TGTGCCACCAGCTTCCTCCGCACAGATACGCAGTATTTT	-	TRBV15	TRBJ2-3	-
CASSLGTGSTDTQYF	TGTGCCAGCAGCTTAGGGACAGGCTCCACAGATACGCAGTATTTT	TRBD1	TRBV7-9	TRBJ2-3	once
CASGAGGNYEQYF	TGTGCCAGTGGGGCGGGAGGAAACTACGAGCAGTACTTC	TRBD2	TRBV27	TRBJ2-7	-
CAISEPPATGKEQYF	TGTGCCATCAGTGAGCCCCCCGCGACAGGGAAGGAGCAGTACTTC	TRBD1	TRBV10-3	TRBJ2-7	-
CASSGTGGLSYNEQFF	TGTGCCAGCAGCGGGACAGGGGGCCTATCCTACAATGAGCAGTTCTTC	TRBD1	TRBV9	TRBJ2-1	-
CASSLWPPIAMATNSYNEQFF	TGCGCCAGCAGCTTGTGGCCACCCATAGCCATGGCAACGAACTCCTACAATGAGCAGTTCTTC	-	TRBV5-1	TRBJ2-1	-
CASSLGLAGGSYEQYF	TGTGCCAGCAGCCTAGGACTAGCGGGAGGTTCATACGAGCAGTACTTC	TRBD2	TRBV11-2	TRBJ2-7	-
CASSLVSDTQYF	TGTGCCAGCAGCTTAGTATCAGATACGCAGTATTTT	-	TRBV11-2	TRBJ2-3	-
CASSPASRTYNEQFF	TGTGCCAGCTCACCAGCTAGCAGGACCTACAATGAGCAGTTCTTC	-	TRBV18	TRBJ2-1	-
CASSSSRGTSGSTDTQYF	TGTGCCAGCAGCAGCTCCCGAGGGACTAGCGGGAGCACAGATACGCAGTATTTT	TRBD2	TRBV13	TRBJ2-3	-
CASSQQRRQETQYF	TGCGCCAGCAGCCAGCAGCGGAGACAAGAGACCCAGTACTTC	-	TRBV4-1	TRBJ2-5	-
CASSIRPGAGANVLTF	TGTGCCAGTAGTATACGTCCAGGGGCTGGGGCCAACGTCCTGACTTTC	-	TRBV19	TRBJ2-6	-
CASSVLAGGVNEQFF	TGTGCCAGCAGTGTTCTAGCGGGAGGCGTAAATGAGCAGTTCTTC	TRBD2	TRBV27	TRBJ2-1	-
CASSQVGREDEQYF	TGCGCCAGCAGCCAAGTAGGCAGGGAGGACGAGCAGTACTTC	-	TRBV4-1	TRBJ2-7	-
CASSEALLARSSYEQYF	TGTGCCAGCAGTGAAGCGCTTCTTGCTCGGAGCTCCTACGAGCAGTACTTC	-	TRBV6-1	TRBJ2-7	-
CASSPPREQGPWGYTF	TGTGCCAGCAGCCCTCCGCGCGAACAGGGTCCTTGGGGCTACACCTTC	-	TRBV28	TRBJ1-2	-
CASSPPGLAGGGTQYF	TGCGCCAGCAGCCCACCAGGACTAGCGGGAGGGGGTACGCAGTATTTT	TRBD2	TRBV5-1	TRBJ2-3	once
CASSFTGAGELFF	TGTGCCAGCAGCTTTACAGGGGCGGGGGAGCTGTTTTTT	TRBD1	TRBV7-9	TRBJ2-2	-
CASGRELGTNTQYF	TGTGCCAGCGGGCGGGAGTTAGGGACAAATACGCAGTATTTT	-	TRBV9	TRBJ2-3	-
CASSIELAGGSDTQYF	TGCGCCAGCTCGATCGAACTAGCGGGAGGATCAGATACGCAGTATTTT	TRBD2	TRBV5-1	TRBJ2-3	-
CASSFWGLAEFTDTQYF	TGTGCCAGCAGCTTTTGGGGACTAGCGGAATTCACAGATACGCAGTATTTT	TRBD2	TRBV5-6	TRBJ2-3	-
CASSLYYGENQPQHF	TGTGCCAGCAGTTTATATTACGGGGAAAATCAGCCCCAGCATTTT	-	TRBV27	TRBJ1-5	-